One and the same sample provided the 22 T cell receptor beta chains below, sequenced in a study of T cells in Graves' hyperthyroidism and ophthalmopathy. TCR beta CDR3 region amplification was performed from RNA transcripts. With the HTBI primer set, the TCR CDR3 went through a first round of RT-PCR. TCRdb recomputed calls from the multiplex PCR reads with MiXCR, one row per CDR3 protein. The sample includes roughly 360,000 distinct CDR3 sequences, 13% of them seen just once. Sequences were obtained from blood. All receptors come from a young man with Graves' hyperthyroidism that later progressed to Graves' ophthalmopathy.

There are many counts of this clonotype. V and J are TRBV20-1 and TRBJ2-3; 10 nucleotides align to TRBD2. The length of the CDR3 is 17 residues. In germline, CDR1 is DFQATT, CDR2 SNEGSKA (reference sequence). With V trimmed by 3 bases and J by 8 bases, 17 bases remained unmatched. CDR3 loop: CSARALGLAVRIATQYF. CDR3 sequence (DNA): TGCAGTGCTAGGGCCCTCGGACTAGCGGTGCGGATTGCTACGCAGTATTTT.

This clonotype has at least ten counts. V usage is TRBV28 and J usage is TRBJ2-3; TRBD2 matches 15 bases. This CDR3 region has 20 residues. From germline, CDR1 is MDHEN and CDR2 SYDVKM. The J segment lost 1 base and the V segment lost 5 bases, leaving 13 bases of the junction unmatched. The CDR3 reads CASSTPFRTSGGARTDTQYF. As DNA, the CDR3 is TGTGCCAGCAGTACTCCCTTTCGGACTAGCGGGGGGGCTCGCACAGATACGCAGTATTTT.

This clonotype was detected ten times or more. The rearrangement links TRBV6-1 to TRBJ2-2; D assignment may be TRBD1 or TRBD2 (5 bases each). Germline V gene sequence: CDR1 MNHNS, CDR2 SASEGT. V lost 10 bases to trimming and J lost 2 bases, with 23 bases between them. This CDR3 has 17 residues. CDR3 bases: TGTGCCACCAAGGTTAAGTTTTGGGGGTCCAACACCGGGGAGCTGTTTTTT. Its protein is CATKVKFWGSNTGELFF.

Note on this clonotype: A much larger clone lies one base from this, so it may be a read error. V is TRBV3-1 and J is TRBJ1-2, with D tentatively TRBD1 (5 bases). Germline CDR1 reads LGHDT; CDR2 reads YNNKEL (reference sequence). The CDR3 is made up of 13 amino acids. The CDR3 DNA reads TGTGCCAACAGCCCCCCGGGGGGGTTTGGCTACACCTTC. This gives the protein CANSPPGGFGYTF.

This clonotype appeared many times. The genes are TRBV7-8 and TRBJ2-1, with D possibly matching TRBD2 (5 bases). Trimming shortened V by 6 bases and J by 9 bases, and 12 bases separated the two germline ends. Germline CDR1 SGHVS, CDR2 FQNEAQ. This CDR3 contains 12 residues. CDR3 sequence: CASRGEGTEQFF. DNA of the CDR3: TGTGCCAGCAGAGGTGAGGGTACTGAGCAGTTCTTC. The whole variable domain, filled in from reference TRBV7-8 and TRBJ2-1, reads GAGVSQSPRYKVAKRGQDVALRCDPISGHVSLFWYQQALGQGPEFLTYFQNEAQLDKSGLPSDRFFAERPEGSVSTLKIQRTQQEDSAVYLCASRGEGTEQFFGPGTRLTVL.

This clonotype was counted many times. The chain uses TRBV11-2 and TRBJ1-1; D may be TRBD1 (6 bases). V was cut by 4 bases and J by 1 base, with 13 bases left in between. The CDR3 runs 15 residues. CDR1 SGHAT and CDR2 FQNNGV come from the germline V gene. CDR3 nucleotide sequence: TGTGCCAGCAGCTCGAACAGGGTACGGAACACTGAAGCTTTCTTT. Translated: CASSSNRVRNTEAFF. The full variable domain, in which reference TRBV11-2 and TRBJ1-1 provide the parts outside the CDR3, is EAGVAQSPRYKIIEKRQSVAFWCNPISGHATLYWYQQILGQGPKLLIQFQNNGVVDDSQLPKDRFSAERLKGVDSTLKIQPAKLEDSAVYLCASSSNRVRNTEAFFGQGTRLTVV.

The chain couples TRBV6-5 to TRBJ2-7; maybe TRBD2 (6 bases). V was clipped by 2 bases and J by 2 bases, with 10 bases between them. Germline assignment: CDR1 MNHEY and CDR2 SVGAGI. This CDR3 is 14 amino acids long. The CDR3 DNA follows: TGTGCCAGCAGTTACGGAGGGGCCACCTACGAGCAGTACTTC. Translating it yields CASSYGGATYEQYF.

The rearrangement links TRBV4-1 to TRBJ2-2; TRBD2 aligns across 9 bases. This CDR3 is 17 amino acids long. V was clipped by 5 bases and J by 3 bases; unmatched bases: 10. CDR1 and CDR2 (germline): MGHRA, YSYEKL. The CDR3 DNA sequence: TGCGCCAGCAGCACTCGGAGTAGCGGGGGTTACACCGGGGAGCTGTTTTTT. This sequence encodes CASSTRSSGGYTGELFF.

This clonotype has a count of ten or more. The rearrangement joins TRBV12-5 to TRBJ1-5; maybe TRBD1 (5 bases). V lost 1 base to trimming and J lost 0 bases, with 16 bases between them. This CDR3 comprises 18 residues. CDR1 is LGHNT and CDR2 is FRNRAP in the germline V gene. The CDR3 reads CASGLALPQAYSNQPQHF. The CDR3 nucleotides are TGTGCTAGTGGTTTGGCCCTCCCACAGGCCTATAGCAATCAGCCCCAGCATTTT.

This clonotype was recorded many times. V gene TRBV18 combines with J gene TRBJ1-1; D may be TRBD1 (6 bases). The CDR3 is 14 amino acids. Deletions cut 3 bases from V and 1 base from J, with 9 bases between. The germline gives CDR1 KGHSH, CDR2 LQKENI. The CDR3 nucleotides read TGTGCCAGCTCACCCGCGACAGGGAACACTGAAGCTTTCTTT. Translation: CASSPATGNTEAFF.

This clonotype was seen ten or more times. CDR3 protein: CSARDLTAGGTEAFF. In nucleotides, the CDR3 is TGCAGTGCTAGAGATCTCACGGCAGGGGGAACTGAAGCTTTCTTT. V and J are TRBV20-1 and TRBJ1-1, with 7 bases lining up with TRBD1. The CDR3 extends over 15 amino acids. V was clipped by 0 bases and J by 5 bases; unmatched bases: 9. Germline-derived CDR1 and CDR2 are DFQATT and SNEGSKA (reference sequence).

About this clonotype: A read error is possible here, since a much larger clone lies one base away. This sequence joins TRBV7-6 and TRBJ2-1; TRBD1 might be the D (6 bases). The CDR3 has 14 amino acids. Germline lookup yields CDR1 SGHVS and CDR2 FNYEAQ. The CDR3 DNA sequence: TGTGCCAGCAGCTTTAGGTTCAGGGACAATGAGCAGTCCTTC. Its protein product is CASSFRFRDNEQSF.

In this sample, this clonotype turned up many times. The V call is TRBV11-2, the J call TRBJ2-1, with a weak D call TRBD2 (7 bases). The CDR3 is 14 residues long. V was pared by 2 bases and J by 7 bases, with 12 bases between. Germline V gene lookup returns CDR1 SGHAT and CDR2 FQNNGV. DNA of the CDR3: TGTGCCAGCAGCTTAACGGGGGGCGGGAATGAGCAGTTCTTC. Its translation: CASSLTGGGNEQFF. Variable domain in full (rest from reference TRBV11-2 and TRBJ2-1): EAGVAQSPRYKIIEKRQSVAFWCNPISGHATLYWYQQILGQGPKLLIQFQNNGVVDDSQLPKDRFSAERLKGVDSTLKIQPAKLEDSAVYLCASSLTGGGNEQFFGPGTRLTVL.

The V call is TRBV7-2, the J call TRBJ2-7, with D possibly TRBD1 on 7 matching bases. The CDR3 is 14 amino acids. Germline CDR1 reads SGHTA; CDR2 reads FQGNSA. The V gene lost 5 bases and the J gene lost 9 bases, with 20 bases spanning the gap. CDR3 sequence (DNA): TGTGCCAGCAGCCCAGGGGGGCGGATCCCTCGGCAGTACTTC. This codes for CASSPGGRIPRQYF.

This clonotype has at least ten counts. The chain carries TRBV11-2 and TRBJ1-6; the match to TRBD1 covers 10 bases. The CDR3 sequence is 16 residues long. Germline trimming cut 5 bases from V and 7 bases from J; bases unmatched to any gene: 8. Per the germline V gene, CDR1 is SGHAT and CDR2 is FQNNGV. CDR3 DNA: TGTGCCAGCAGCCCCGGGACAGGGGATGGGAATTCACCCCTCCACTTT. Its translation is CASSPGTGDGNSPLHF.

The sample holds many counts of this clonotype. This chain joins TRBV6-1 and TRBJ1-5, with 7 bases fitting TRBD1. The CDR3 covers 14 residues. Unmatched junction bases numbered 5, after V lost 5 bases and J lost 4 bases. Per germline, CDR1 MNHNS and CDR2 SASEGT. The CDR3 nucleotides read TGTGCCAGCAGTAAAGGACAGGAGAATCAGCCCCAGCATTTT. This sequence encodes CASSKGQENQPQHF.

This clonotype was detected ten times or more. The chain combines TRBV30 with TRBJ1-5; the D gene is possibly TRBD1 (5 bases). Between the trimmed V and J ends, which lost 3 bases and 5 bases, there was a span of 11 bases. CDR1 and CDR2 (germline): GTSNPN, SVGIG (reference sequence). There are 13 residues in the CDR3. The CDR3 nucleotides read TGTGCCTGGAGCACAGGCCGAGATCAGCCCCAGCATTTT. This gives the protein CAWSTGRDQPQHF.

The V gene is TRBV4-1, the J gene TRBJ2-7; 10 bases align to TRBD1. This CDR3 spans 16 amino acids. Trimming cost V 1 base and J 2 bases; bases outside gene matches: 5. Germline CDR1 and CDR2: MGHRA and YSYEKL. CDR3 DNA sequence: TGCGCCAGCAGCCAAGTCAGACAGGGGGCCCCCTACGAGCAGTACTTC. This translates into CASSQVRQGAPYEQYF.

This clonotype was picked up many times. CDR3 DNA sequence: TGCAGTGCCGGGACGGGAAAAAGCAATCAGCCCCAGCATTTT. As protein: CSAGTGKSNQPQHF. The chain combines TRBV20-1 with TRBJ1-5, with a possible D match to TRBD1 (5 bases). V dropped 6 bases and J dropped 1 base, with 13 bases sitting between them. Germline V gene lookup returns CDR1 DFQATT and CDR2 SNEGSKA (reference sequence). This CDR3 has 14 amino acids.

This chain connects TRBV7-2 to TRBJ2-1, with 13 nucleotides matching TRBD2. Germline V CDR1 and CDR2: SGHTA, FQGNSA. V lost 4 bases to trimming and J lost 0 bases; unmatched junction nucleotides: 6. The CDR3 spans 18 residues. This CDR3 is CASSSGLAGRSSYNEQFF. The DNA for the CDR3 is TGTGCCAGCAGCTCGGGACTAGCGGGGCGGAGCTCCTACAATGAGCAGTTCTTC. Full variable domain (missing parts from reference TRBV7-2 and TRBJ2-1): GAGVSQSPSNKVTEKGKDVELRCDPISGHTALYWYRQSLGQGLEFLIYFQGNSAPDKSGLPSDRFSAERTGGSVSTLTIQRTQQEDSAVYLCASSSGLAGRSSYNEQFFGPGTRLTVL.

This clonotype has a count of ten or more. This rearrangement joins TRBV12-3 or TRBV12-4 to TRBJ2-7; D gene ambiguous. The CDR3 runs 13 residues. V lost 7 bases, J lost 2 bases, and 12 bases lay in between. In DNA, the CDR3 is TGTGCCAGCACCCCGGCTTCCACCTACGAGCAGTACTTC. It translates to CASTPASTYEQYF.

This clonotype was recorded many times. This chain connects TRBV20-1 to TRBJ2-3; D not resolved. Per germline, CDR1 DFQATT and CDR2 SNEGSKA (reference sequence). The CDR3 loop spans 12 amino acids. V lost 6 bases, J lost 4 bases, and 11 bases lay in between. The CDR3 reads CSAARLPDTQYF. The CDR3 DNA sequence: TGCAGTGCAGCGAGACTCCCAGATACGCAGTATTTT.